A single sample is the source of the 11 T cell receptor beta chains below, sequenced in a study of T-cell memory formation after mild COVID-19. TCRdb used MiXCR to reprocess the 5' RACE reads, holding one entry per CDR3 protein. The table includes fewer than 200,000 distinct CDR3 sequences, 20% to 25% detected once. The sample consisted of PBMCs or a T cell subset sorted from them (not recorded which). These receptors all stem from an adult woman who had mild COVID-19 (a few samples of this study predate the infection). Cell type and time point are not known.

The chain carries TRBV18 and TRBJ2-7; the D gene could be TRBD1 or TRBD2 (5 bases each). V was clipped by 2 bases and J by 5 bases, with 13 bases between them. CDR3 length equals 14 residues. Germline assignment: CDR1 KGHSH and CDR2 LQKENI. CDR3 nucleotides: TGTGCCAGCTCACCAGATGTGGGGGACGACGAGCAGTACTTC. It is translated as CASSPDVGDDEQYF.

The rearrangement joins TRBV7-9 to TRBJ1-2; tentative D call: TRBD1 (6 bases). In germline, CDR1 is SEHNR, CDR2 FQNEAQ (reference sequence). V dropped 2 bases and J dropped 14 bases, with 18 bases sitting between them. The CDR3 loop spans 13 amino acids. The CDR3 coding sequence is TGTGCCAGCAGCTTAATGCCGATCCAGGGGAATACCTTC. It codes for CASSLMPIQGNTF.

J is TRBJ1-1 and V is TRBV2; 7 nucleotides line up with TRBD1. V trimming: 2 bases; J trimming: 1 base; junction bases outside the gene matches: 4. Looked up from germline, CDR1 is SNHLY and CDR2 is FYNNEI. The CDR3 covers 15 residues. CDR3 DNA sequence: TGTGCCAGCAGTGAACCCTGGGACAGGAACACTGAAGCTTTCTTT. Translated, it gives CASSEPWDRNTEAFF.

In this sample, this clonotype turned up a few times. The rearrangement uses TRBV4-1 and TRBJ2-3; the match to TRBD2 covers 8 bases. The germline V gene has CDR1 MGHRA and CDR2 YSYEKL. J gave up 6 bases and V 0 bases, and 2 bases lay outside the gene matches. The CDR3 contains 14 residues. The CDR3 is CASSQDPGGDTQYF. CDR3 DNA: TGCGCCAGCAGCCAAGATCCGGGGGGGGATACGCAGTATTTT.

This clonotype came up a few times. The gene calls are TRBV12-3 or TRBV12-4 and TRBJ1-1, with D possibly being TRBD1 (5 bases). This CDR3 is built from 11 residues. V shed 1 base and J shed 9 bases, with 6 bases lying between them. This CDR3 reads CASSLGGQAFF. CDR3 DNA: TGTGCCAGCAGTTTAGGGGGACAAGCTTTCTTT.

A few counts support this clonotype. The V gene is TRBV12-3 or TRBV12-4, the J gene TRBJ2-5, with TRBD2 matching 7 bases. The V segment lost 7 bases and the J segment 5 bases; nucleotides outside the gene matches: 13. The CDR3 is made up of 15 amino acids. In DNA form, the CDR3 reads TGTGCCAGCACCTCCGGGCCGGGGGAGGGGGAGACCCAGTACTTC. It codes for CASTSGPGEGETQYF.

This clonotype was detected a few times. The V gene is TRBV5-6, the J gene TRBJ2-3; TRBD1 agrees at 7 bases. The CDR3 is 16 residues long. CDR1 is SGHDT and CDR2 is YYEEEE in the germline V gene. V lost 4 bases, J lost 2 bases, and 10 bases stayed unmatched. CDR3 nucleotide sequence: TGTGCCAGCAGCAATACCCGGGACAGCAACACAGATACGCAGTATTTT. Protein product: CASSNTRDSNTDTQYF.

The chain employs TRBV11-3 and TRBJ2-1; 7 bases are a match to TRBD1. The CDR3 loop spans 16 amino acids. V was pared by 0 bases and J by 1 base, with 3 bases of the junction left unmatched. The germline gives CDR1 SGHNT, CDR2 YENEEA. As DNA, the CDR3 is TGTGCCAGCAGCTTAGAGACACAGGGGTCCTACAATGAGCAGTTCTTC. Residues: CASSLETQGSYNEQFF.

The J gene is TRBJ1-2, the V gene TRBV6-5; unclear D gene. Germline assignment: CDR1 MNHEY and CDR2 SVGAGI. Trimming pared 2 bases from V and 5 bases from J, leaving 21 bases between. This CDR3 spans 17 amino acids. In DNA, the CDR3 is TGTGCCAGCAGTTACGTTTTCTTCTGGAGGGCCCTTTATGGCTACACCTTC. Protein product: CASSYVFFWRALYGYTF.

This clonotype was observed a few times. Relative to the germline gene, one junction end is altered; a read error may explain this. The chain recombines TRBV3-1 with TRBJ1-2; 7 nucleotides agree with TRBD1. There are 16 residues in the CDR3. CDR1 and CDR2 (germline): LGHDT, YNNKEL (reference sequence). CDR3 bases: TGTGCCAGCAGCGAAGATCTTAGGGGGCAGGTCTATGGCTACACCTTC. This gives the protein CASSEDLRGQVYGYTF. Filled out from reference TRBV3-1 and TRBJ1-2, the complete variable domain reads DTAVSQTPKYLVTQMGNDKSIKCEQNLGHDTMYWYKQDSKKFLKIMFSYNNKELIINETVPNRFSPKSPDKAHLNLHINSLELGDSAVYFCASSEDLRGQVYGYTFGSGTRLTVV.

The rearrangement uses TRBV15 and TRBJ1-2; TRBD1 agrees at 11 bases. V shed 5 bases and J 3 bases; nucleotides not matched to a gene: 8. CDR1 LNHNV and CDR2 YYDKDF come from the germline V gene (reference sequence). This CDR3 contains 16 residues. The CDR3 loop is CATSGTGGVTDYGYTF. CDR3 nucleotides: TGTGCCACCAGCGGGACAGGGGGTGTTACGGACTATGGCTACACCTTC.